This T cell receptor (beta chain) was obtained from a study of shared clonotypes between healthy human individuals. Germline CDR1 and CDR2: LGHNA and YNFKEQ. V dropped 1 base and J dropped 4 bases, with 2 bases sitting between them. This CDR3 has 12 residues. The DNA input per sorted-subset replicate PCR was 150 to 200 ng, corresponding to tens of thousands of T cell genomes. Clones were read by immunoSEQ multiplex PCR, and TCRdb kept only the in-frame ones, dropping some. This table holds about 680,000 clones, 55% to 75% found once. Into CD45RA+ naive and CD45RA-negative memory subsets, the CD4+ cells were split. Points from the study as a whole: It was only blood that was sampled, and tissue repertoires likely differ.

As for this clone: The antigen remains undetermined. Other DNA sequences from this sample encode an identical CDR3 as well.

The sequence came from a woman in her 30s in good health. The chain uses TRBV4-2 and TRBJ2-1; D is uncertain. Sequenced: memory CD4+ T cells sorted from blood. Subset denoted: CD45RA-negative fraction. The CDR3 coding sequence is TGTGCCAGCAGCCAAGTTTACAATGAGCAGTTCTTC. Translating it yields CASSQVYNEQFF.